This is a list of T cell receptor beta chains from one sample in a study of immune evolution from preneoplasia to lung adenocarcinoma. Produced via immunoSEQ multiplex PCR; TCRdb's table is partial and in-frame only. The data show under 3,500 clones, 81% seen once. Sequenced: FFPE adjacent normal lung tissue. The receptors were sampled from a person aged 60-80 years with lung adenocarcinoma. CDR3s include the opening cysteine and the closing phenylalanine or tryptophan. Each record gives: V gene, clone size, CDR3 length, D gene, J gene, CDR3 DNA, CDR3 protein. The D gene is left open where the match is weak. Some rows have no size entry. The others give once, few or many, or a class for an expanded clone.

V gene: TRBV30
clone size: .
CDR3 length: 15
D gene: .
J gene: TRBJ2-1
CDR3 DNA: TGTGCCTGGAGTGTCGGGGCGTTTCCCTACAATGAGCAGTTCTTC
CDR3 protein: CAWSVGAFPYNEQFF

V gene: TRBV30
clone size: .
CDR3 length: 14
D gene: TRBD1
J gene: TRBJ2-7
CDR3 DNA: TGTGCCTGGGGAGCCGGGACAGCCACCTACGAGCAGTACTTC
CDR3 protein: CAWGAGTATYEQYF

V gene: TRBV18
clone size: .
CDR3 length: 12
D gene: .
J gene: TRBJ2-7
CDR3 DNA: TGTGCCAGCTCAGCTGTGGGGGACGAGCAGTACTTC
CDR3 protein: CASSAVGDEQYF

V gene: TRBV6-5
clone size: few
CDR3 length: 16
D gene: TRBD2
J gene: TRBJ2-7
CDR3 DNA: TGTGCCAGCAGTTACTCGTGGCGGGAGGGCCCCCTCGAGCAGTACTTC
CDR3 protein: CASSYSWREGPLEQYF

V gene: TRBV5-4
clone size: .
CDR3 length: 15
D gene: TRBD2
J gene: TRBJ2-5
CDR3 DNA: TGTGCCAGCAGCGTTTCGGGGGGTCACCAAGAGACCCAGTACTTC
CDR3 protein: CASSVSGGHQETQYF

V gene: TRBV15
clone size: .
CDR3 length: 15
D gene: .
J gene: TRBJ1-1
CDR3 DNA: TGTGCCACCAGCAGAGATCCAAGGGGGGGTACTGAAGCTTTCTTT
CDR3 protein: CATSRDPRGGTEAFF

V gene: TRBV2
clone size: .
CDR3 length: 11
D gene: .
J gene: TRBJ1-2
CDR3 DNA: TGTGCCCAGGGACGGATCTATGGCTACACCTTC
CDR3 protein: CAQGRIYGYTF

V gene: TRBV4-1
clone size: .
CDR3 length: 19
D gene: .
J gene: TRBJ1-6
CDR3 DNA: TGCGCCAGCAGCCAAGATCCGAAAGGGAAGAGCTCCTATAATTCACCCCTCCACTTT
CDR3 protein: CASSQDPKGKSSYNSPLHF

V gene: TRBV27
clone size: .
CDR3 length: 15
D gene: TRBD1
J gene: TRBJ2-7
CDR3 DNA: TGTGCCAGCAGTTTCGGGACAGGGCTCACCTACGAGCAGTACTTC
CDR3 protein: CASSFGTGLTYEQYF

V gene: TRBV28
clone size: .
CDR3 length: 12
D gene: TRBD1
J gene: TRBJ1-5
CDR3 DNA: TGTGCTAGCAAGACAGGGAATCAGCCCCAGCATTTT
CDR3 protein: CASKTGNQPQHF

V gene: TRBV7-6
clone size: .
CDR3 length: 15
D gene: TRBD2
J gene: TRBJ2-7
CDR3 DNA: TGTGCCAGCAGCTTAGAGAACGGGGGGGAATACGAGCAGTACTTC
CDR3 protein: CASSLENGGEYEQYF

V gene: TRBV2
clone size: .
CDR3 length: 14
D gene: TRBD2
J gene: TRBJ2-3
CDR3 DNA: TGTGCCAGCAGTCCCGGGCTAGCGGCAGATACGCAGTATTTT
CDR3 protein: CASSPGLAADTQYF

V gene: TRBV6-4
clone size: few
CDR3 length: 13
D gene: .
J gene: TRBJ2-3
CDR3 DNA: TGTGCCAGCAGCCCAACGGGTACAGATACGCAGTATTTT
CDR3 protein: CASSPTGTDTQYF

V gene: TRBV7-8
clone size: few
CDR3 length: 12
D gene: .
J gene: TRBJ2-1
CDR3 DNA: TGTGCCAGCAGCTTAGGAGGGGATGAGCAGTTCTTC
CDR3 protein: CASSLGGDEQFF

V gene: TRBV28
clone size: .
CDR3 length: 16
D gene: .
J gene: TRBJ2-7
CDR3 DNA: TGTGCCAGCAGTACCCCGGGGGACTCCGGGTCCTACGAGCAGTACTTC
CDR3 protein: CASSTPGDSGSYEQYF

V gene: TRBV6-5
clone size: .
CDR3 length: 13
D gene: TRBD1
J gene: TRBJ1-6
CDR3 DNA: TGTGCCAGCAGTCGGGACAGGGATTCACCCCTCCACTTT
CDR3 protein: CASSRDRDSPLHF

V gene: TRBV19
clone size: .
CDR3 length: 14
D gene: .
J gene: TRBJ2-7
CDR3 DNA: TGTGCCAGTAGTCCTTTATGGGGAACCTACGAGCAGTACTTC
CDR3 protein: CASSPLWGTYEQYF

V gene: TRBV9
clone size: .
CDR3 length: 16
D gene: TRBD1
J gene: TRBJ1-2
CDR3 DNA: TGTGCCATGGACAGGCTCCGGGGGAACCCGTCTTATGGCTACACCTTC
CDR3 protein: CAMDRLRGNPSYGYTF

V gene: TRBV5-1
clone size: .
CDR3 length: 15
D gene: .
J gene: TRBJ2-7
CDR3 DNA: TGCTCCAGCAGCTTGGGAGGGACAGGTCCGCACGAGCAGTACTTC
CDR3 protein: CSSSLGGTGPHEQYF

V gene: TRBV19
clone size: .
CDR3 length: 11
D gene: .
J gene: TRBJ1-2
CDR3 DNA: TGTGCCAGTAGTATAAGACATGGCTACACCTTC
CDR3 protein: CASSIRHGYTF

V gene: TRBV5-1
clone size: few
CDR3 length: 14
D gene: TRBD1
J gene: TRBJ1-2
CDR3 DNA: TGCGCCAGCAGCGAGGGACAGTCTAACTATGGCTACACCTTC
CDR3 protein: CASSEGQSNYGYTF

V gene: TRBV5-1
clone size: few
CDR3 length: 15
D gene: .
J gene: TRBJ2-3
CDR3 DNA: TGCGCCAGCAGCTTGGGGCCAGGGGTGGCAGATACGCAGTATTTT
CDR3 protein: CASSLGPGVADTQYF

V gene: TRBV28
clone size: .
CDR3 length: 12
D gene: .
J gene: TRBJ2-7
CDR3 DNA: TGTGCCAGCAGTTTAGGATTGTACGAGCAGTACTTC
CDR3 protein: CASSLGLYEQYF

V gene: TRBV28
clone size: .
CDR3 length: 15
D gene: .
J gene: TRBJ1-1
CDR3 DNA: TGTGCCAGCAGTTTTAGTGGGGGGATGAACACTGAAGCTTTCTTT
CDR3 protein: CASSFSGGMNTEAFF

V gene: TRBV30
clone size: .
CDR3 length: 14
D gene: TRBD1
J gene: TRBJ1-2
CDR3 DNA: TGTGCCTGGAGCGGCGGACAGGAGATCTATGGCTACACCTTC
CDR3 protein: CAWSGGQEIYGYTF

V gene: TRBV28
clone size: .
CDR3 length: 14
D gene: TRBD1
J gene: TRBJ1-2
CDR3 DNA: TGTGCCAGCAGTTTACCGACAGGGATGCATGGCTACACCTTC
CDR3 protein: CASSLPTGMHGYTF

V gene: TRBV11-2
clone size: .
CDR3 length: 14
D gene: TRBD1
J gene: TRBJ2-3
CDR3 DNA: TGTGCCAGCAGCCCTCAGGGGGTCACAGATACGCAGTATTTT
CDR3 protein: CASSPQGVTDTQYF

V gene: TRBV28
clone size: .
CDR3 length: 15
D gene: .
J gene: TRBJ2-4
CDR3 DNA: TGTGCCAGCAGTTCTTACGGGACGGAGGAAAACATTCAGTACTTC
CDR3 protein: CASSSYGTEENIQYF

V gene: TRBV9
clone size: .
CDR3 length: 11
D gene: .
J gene: TRBJ2-3
CDR3 DNA: TGTGCCAGCAGCGTAGGAGATACGCAGTATTTT
CDR3 protein: CASSVGDTQYF

V gene: TRBV6-6
clone size: few
CDR3 length: 15
D gene: TRBD1
J gene: TRBJ1-5
CDR3 DNA: TGTGCCAGCAGTTACGGACAGGGAGGCAATCAGCCCCAGCATTTT
CDR3 protein: CASSYGQGGNQPQHF

V gene: TRBV4-1
clone size: .
CDR3 length: 15
D gene: .
J gene: TRBJ2-1
CDR3 DNA: TGCGCCAGCAGCCAAGGAATCACCACCTACAATGAGCAGTTCTTC
CDR3 protein: CASSQGITTYNEQFF

V gene: TRBV6-1
clone size: .
CDR3 length: 14
D gene: .
J gene: TRBJ1-4
CDR3 DNA: TGTGCCAGCAGTGATGCAAGGCAAGAGGAAAAACTGTTTTTT
CDR3 protein: CASSDARQEEKLFF

V gene: TRBV9
clone size: few
CDR3 length: 14
D gene: TRBD1
J gene: TRBJ2-7
CDR3 DNA: TGTGCCAGCAGCTCCGACAGGGGGCAGGACGAGCAGTACTTC
CDR3 protein: CASSSDRGQDEQYF

V gene: TRBV20-1
clone size: .
CDR3 length: 11
D gene: .
J gene: TRBJ1-1
CDR3 DNA: TGCAGTGCTGTGGGGAACACTGAAGCTTTCTTT
CDR3 protein: CSAVGNTEAFF

V gene: TRBV29-1
clone size: large
CDR3 length: 12
D gene: .
J gene: TRBJ1-2
CDR3 DNA: TGCAGCGTTACTATTCAGGACTATGGCTACACCTTC
CDR3 protein: CSVTIQDYGYTF

V gene: TRBV27
clone size: .
CDR3 length: 14
D gene: .
J gene: TRBJ1-1
CDR3 DNA: TGTGCCAGCAGAGGAGGACAGATGAACACTGAAGCTTTCTTT
CDR3 protein: CASRGGQMNTEAFF

V gene: TRBV6-1
clone size: .
CDR3 length: 12
D gene: .
J gene: TRBJ1-2
CDR3 DNA: TGTGCCAGCAGTGAGAGGGGCCATGGCTACACCTTC
CDR3 protein: CASSERGHGYTF

V gene: TRBV4-2
clone size: .
CDR3 length: 18
D gene: TRBD2
J gene: TRBJ2-1
CDR3 DNA: TGTGCCAGCAGCCAAGCGTCGACTAGCGGGGGGGCACACAATGAGCAGTTCTTC
CDR3 protein: CASSQASTSGGAHNEQFF

V gene: TRBV6-1
clone size: .
CDR3 length: 14
D gene: .
J gene: TRBJ1-5
CDR3 DNA: TGTGCCAGCAGTGTTGAGGGGAGGTATCAGCCCCAGCATTTT
CDR3 protein: CASSVEGRYQPQHF

V gene: TRBV9
clone size: .
CDR3 length: 15
D gene: .
J gene: TRBJ2-5
CDR3 DNA: TGTGCCAGCAGCGTACAAGGGAGTGGGAGAGAGACCCAGTACTTC
CDR3 protein: CASSVQGSGRETQYF

V gene: TRBV5-4
clone size: .
CDR3 length: 12
D gene: .
J gene: TRBJ1-2
CDR3 DNA: TGTGCCAGCAGCTTGCAGGGGTATGGCTACACCTTC
CDR3 protein: CASSLQGYGYTF

V gene: TRBV11-2
clone size: .
CDR3 length: 16
D gene: TRBD2
J gene: TRBJ2-1
CDR3 DNA: TGTGCCAGCAGCTTATCGGGACTAGCGACGCAGGAGGAGCAGTTCTTC
CDR3 protein: CASSLSGLATQEEQFF

V gene: TRBV19
clone size: .
CDR3 length: 14
D gene: .
J gene: TRBJ1-6
CDR3 DNA: TGTGCCAGTAGTGAGGAGAAGGGGAATTCACCCCTCCACTTT
CDR3 protein: CASSEEKGNSPLHF

V gene: TRBV6-1
clone size: large
CDR3 length: 15
D gene: .
J gene: TRBJ2-7
CDR3 DNA: TGTGCCAGCAGTGACGTGGACGGCAGCTCCTACGAGCAGTACTTC
CDR3 protein: CASSDVDGSSYEQYF

V gene: TRBV11-2
clone size: .
CDR3 length: 13
D gene: .
J gene: TRBJ2-3
CDR3 DNA: TGTGCCAGCACCGAGTGGTTGACAGATACGCAGTATTTT
CDR3 protein: CASTEWLTDTQYF

V gene: TRBV6-1
clone size: .
CDR3 length: 14
D gene: .
J gene: TRBJ2-2
CDR3 DNA: TGTGCCAGCAGACCCGGTCCCTCCACCGGGGAGCTGTTCTTT
CDR3 protein: CASRPGPSTGELFF

V gene: TRBV29-1
clone size: once
CDR3 length: 16
D gene: .
J gene: TRBJ2-3
CDR3 DNA: TGCAGCGTTGAAAGGGTTAGAGACTACCGCACAGATACGCAGTATTTT
CDR3 protein: CSVERVRDYRTDTQYF

V gene: TRBV29-1
clone size: .
CDR3 length: 14
D gene: .
J gene: TRBJ1-1
CDR3 DNA: TGCAGCGTTGTAATCAGCGGGGCCAACACTGAAGCTTTCTTT
CDR3 protein: CSVVISGANTEAFF

V gene: TRBV2
clone size: .
CDR3 length: 15
D gene: TRBD1
J gene: TRBJ1-5
CDR3 DNA: TGTGCCAGCAGTGAAGGGGGGACAGGTTATCAGCCCCAGCATTTT
CDR3 protein: CASSEGGTGYQPQHF

V gene: TRBV19
clone size: .
CDR3 length: 15
D gene: .
J gene: TRBJ2-6
CDR3 DNA: TGTGCCAGTAAAGTCGAGGGTGCTGGGGCCAACGTCCTGACTTTC
CDR3 protein: CASKVEGAGANVLTF

V gene: TRBV15
clone size: .
CDR3 length: 18
D gene: TRBD2
J gene: TRBJ2-1
CDR3 DNA: TGTGCCACCAGCAGAGGCACCCTGGAGCGGGGCCTCTACAATGAGCAGTTCTTC
CDR3 protein: CATSRGTLERGLYNEQFF

V gene: TRBV11-2
clone size: .
CDR3 length: 13
D gene: .
J gene: TRBJ1-2
CDR3 DNA: TGTGCCAGCAGCTTAGAGGGGAGGGAAGGCTACACCTTC
CDR3 protein: CASSLEGREGYTF

V gene: TRBV6-6
clone size: .
CDR3 length: 13
D gene: .
J gene: TRBJ2-5
CDR3 DNA: TGTGCCAGCAGCCCTGGACAGCAAGAGACCCAGTACTTC
CDR3 protein: CASSPGQQETQYF

V gene: TRBV2
clone size: large
CDR3 length: 15
D gene: TRBD2
J gene: TRBJ2-5
CDR3 DNA: TGTGCCAGCAGTGACGGCGGGGGGGCAGGAGAGACCCAGTACTTC
CDR3 protein: CASSDGGGAGETQYF

V gene: TRBV9
clone size: .
CDR3 length: 17
D gene: .
J gene: TRBJ2-3
CDR3 DNA: TGTGCCAGCAGCGCCAAGGGGGGCAAGGGTGGAATTGATACGCAGTATTTT
CDR3 protein: CASSAKGGKGGIDTQYF